The rows below give T cell receptor beta chains drawn from one sample of a study of cytomegalovirus exposure and HLA in healthy donors. TCRdb keeps only in-frame clones here, not all; method: immunoSEQ multiplex PCR. The table lists over 120,000 clones, 89% of them singletons. The sample taken for sequencing was PBMCs. The receptor source for this set is a woman under 30 in good health and CMV-seropositive. The CDR3 runs from the conserved cysteine through the conserved F or W. The order of the fields is V gene, clone size, D gene, J gene, CDR3 DNA, CDR3 protein. D genes are given only for firm matches. A clone size is listed for some rows: how often the clone was seen (once, few, many), or a class if it is expanded.

v_call: TRBV27; clone_size: -; d_call: TRBD2; j_call: TRBJ2-2; cdr3_nt: TGTGCCAGCAGTTTAGCGGCTAGCGGGGGAACAACACCCGGGGAGCTGTTTTTT; cdr3_aa: CASSLAASGGTTPGELFF
v_call: TRBV19; clone_size: -; d_call: -; j_call: TRBJ2-5; cdr3_nt: TGTGCCAGTACCCCCGGGACATCTCAAGGGACCCAGTACTTC; cdr3_aa: CASTPGTSQGTQYF
v_call: TRBV30; clone_size: -; d_call: TRBD2; j_call: TRBJ2-5; cdr3_nt: TGTGCCTGGAGTGGGGGGCTAGCGGGGCGGGAGACCCAGTACTTC; cdr3_aa: CAWSGGLAGRETQYF
v_call: TRBV6-4; clone_size: -; d_call: -; j_call: TRBJ1-2; cdr3_nt: TGTGCCAGCACCGCGGCGGCTGGCTATGGCTACACCTTC; cdr3_aa: CASTAAAGYGYTF
v_call: TRBV27; clone_size: -; d_call: TRBD1; j_call: TRBJ2-7; cdr3_nt: TGTGCCAGCAGGGACAGGGGGCGCCCCTACGAGCAGTACTTC; cdr3_aa: CASRDRGRPYEQYF
v_call: TRBV28; clone_size: -; d_call: TRBD1; j_call: TRBJ1-1; cdr3_nt: TGTGCCAGCAGGGACGACAGGGAGATAACTGAAGCTTTCTTT; cdr3_aa: CASRDDREITEAFF
v_call: TRBV2; clone_size: -; d_call: -; j_call: TRBJ1-1; cdr3_nt: TGTGCCAGCAACAGGGAATATAACACTGAAGCTTTCTTT; cdr3_aa: CASNREYNTEAFF
v_call: TRBV9; clone_size: -; d_call: -; j_call: TRBJ2-6; cdr3_nt: TGTGCCAGCAGCGCCAGGCTCTCTGGGGCCAACGTCCTGACTTTC; cdr3_aa: CASSARLSGANVLTF
v_call: TRBV7-3; clone_size: once; d_call: TRBD1; j_call: TRBJ2-7; cdr3_nt: TGTGCCAGCAGCTTAAATCCAGGGGGTAACTACGAGCAGTACTTC; cdr3_aa: CASSLNPGGNYEQYF
v_call: TRBV18; clone_size: -; d_call: -; j_call: TRBJ2-5; cdr3_nt: TGTGCCAGCTCACCTAAATACGGAGGTCGGGAGACCCAGTACTTC; cdr3_aa: CASSPKYGGRETQYF